The rows below give T cell receptor beta chains drawn from one sample of a study of breast tumors, draining lymph nodes, adjacent tissues. TCRdb itself ran the multiplex PCR reads through MiXCR, one entry per CDR3 protein. The sample comprises about 130,000 distinct CDR3 sequences, approximately 21% of which are singletons, and 2% to 2.5% rests with the top ten. Source material: axillary lymph node tissue. The receptors were sampled from a female donor with breast cancer. Some clones in this sample may be carry-over from other donors' samples. The CDR3 runs from the conserved cysteine through the conserved F or W.

J: TRBJ1-5; V: TRBV30; CDR3: CAWSASASNQPQHF
J: TRBJ2-7; V: TRBV28; CDR3: CASSLRGLGYEQYF
J: TRBJ2-1; V: TRBV12-3/TRBV12-4; CDR3: CASSASSGRNEQFF
J: TRBJ2-1; V: TRBV28; CDR3: CASRMLMGSYNEQFF
J: TRBJ2-5; V: TRBV20-1; CDR3: CSARIYGAGGGETQYF
J: TRBJ2-7; V: TRBV6-1; CDR3: CASSEARYGSSYEQYF
J: TRBJ1-4; V: TRBV9; CDR3: CASSVGGESEKLFF
J: TRBJ1-2; V: TRBV27; CDR3: CASSTSWDSYGYTF
J: TRBJ2-7; V: TRBV20-1; CDR3: CSARSDRVVFYEQYF
J: TRBJ2-7; V: TRBV2; CDR3: CASRTGSGGYF
J: TRBJ2-2; V: TRBV18; CDR3: CASSRDRGNTGELFF
J: TRBJ2-6; V: TRBV11-3; CDR3: CASSPGAGTSGESSGANVLTF
J: TRBJ2-7; V: TRBV9; CDR3: CASSAGSSGNYEQYF
J: TRBJ2-7; V: TRBV3-1; CDR3: CASSQGLAPYEQYF
J: TRBJ1-5; V: TRBV5-1; CDR3: CASSPGSINQPQHF
J: TRBJ2-1; V: TRBV9; CDR3: CASSVASGNNEQFF
J: TRBJ2-1; V: TRBV9; CDR3: CASSVSSGSVSYNEQFF
J: TRBJ2-3; V: TRBV10-2; CDR3: CASSESMANTDTQYF
J: TRBJ2-4; V: TRBV20-1; CDR3: CSASDGGAGGPDIQYF
J: TRBJ2-7; V: TRBV6-1; CDR3: CASSEVNRDEQYF
J: TRBJ2-1; V: TRBV15; CDR3: CATSRVLAPWRGEQFF
J: TRBJ2-1; V: TRBV6-2/TRBV6-3; CDR3: CASSWQGYNEQFF
J: TRBJ2-2; V: TRBV2; CDR3: CASTPQGGVPGELFF
J: TRBJ2-4; V: TRBV28; CDR3: CASSPRPRDTKNIQYF
J: TRBJ1-4; V: TRBV20-1; CDR3: CSAPFREKLFF
J: TRBJ1-2; V: TRBV20-1; CDR3: CSARDLRGFGYTF